A selection of T cell receptor beta chains follows, all from one sample in a study of shared clonotypes between healthy human individuals. TCRdb's copy holds only in-frame clones and misses some; the assay was immunoSEQ multiplex PCR. The table lists 2 million to 2.5 million clones, around 93% of them singletons. Sequencing was done on a sample of naive CD4+ T cells from PBMCs. The source is a man younger than 35 in good health. Some clones in this sample may be carry-over from other donors' samples. Each CDR3 is given with its conserved first and last residue. A D gene is named only where the DNA matches it firmly. Not all rows give a size; the values are once, few, many and, for expanded clones, a class.

>TRBV29-1|TRBJ2-4|.|.
CSVDQGLNIQYF
TGCAGCGTTGACCAGGGACTAAACATTCAGTACTTC
>TRBV28|TRBJ2-7|.|.
CASSLGDEQYF
TGTGCCAGCAGTTTAGGGGACGAGCAGTACTTC
>TRBV6-5|TRBJ1-1|.|.
CASSYGTGWYTEAFF
TGTGCCAGCAGTTACGGCACGGGGTGGTACACTGAAGCTTTCTTT
>TRBV19|TRBJ2-2|.|once
CASSIVRGPNTGELFF
TGTGCCAGTAGTATAGTGCGGGGGCCAAACACCGGGGAGCTGTTTTTT
>TRBV5-1|TRBJ2-5|.|.
CASSEPGLQETQYF
TGCGCCAGCAGCGAACCGGGACTTCAAGAGACCCAGTACTTC
>TRBV5-1|TRBJ2-6|.|.
CASIGGSGANVLTF
TGCGCCAGCATAGGAGGCTCTGGGGCCAACGTCCTGACTTTC
>TRBV11-2|TRBJ2-7|TRBD1|.
CASSLEGQITAYEQYF
TGTGCCAGCAGCTTAGAGGGACAGATCACGGCCTACGAGCAGTACTTC
>TRBV6-6|TRBJ1-2|.|.
CASSYMSPNYGYTF
TGTGCCAGCAGTTACATGAGTCCTAACTATGGCTACACCTTC
>TRBV28|TRBJ2-3|.|once
CASRLAATDTQYF
TGTGCCAGCAGACTGGCTGCAACAGATACGCAGTATTTT
>TRBV28|TRBJ1-1|.|once
CASSLKAEEAFF
TGTGCCAGCAGTTTAAAGGCGGAGGAAGCTTTCTTT
>TRBV9|TRBJ2-1|TRBD2|.
CASSVLSGSPSYNEQFF
TGTGCCAGCAGCGTCCTTAGCGGGAGCCCCTCCTACAATGAGCAGTTCTTC
>TRBV14|TRBJ1-1|.|.
CASSPQTGIAEAFF
TGTGCCAGCAGCCCGCAGACAGGAATCGCTGAAGCTTTCTTT
>TRBV4-1|TRBJ1-5|.|.
CASSQLGGQGRVFGNQPQHF
TGCGCCAGCAGCCAGCTCGGGGGGCAGGGGAGGGTATTTGGCAATCAGCCCCAGCATTTT
>TRBV10-3|TRBJ2-3|.|.
CAISEHLGGRPTDTQYF
TGTGCCATCAGTGAGCACCTGGGGGGACGGCCCACAGATACGCAGTATTTT
>TRBV27|TRBJ1-4|.|.
CASSRIGDPNEKLFF
TGTGCCAGCAGTCGGATCGGGGATCCTAATGAAAAACTGTTTTTT
>TRBV5-1|TRBJ2-5|TRBD2|.
CASSLYGTSEETQYF
TGCGCCAGCAGCTTGTACGGGACTAGTGAGGAGACCCAGTACTTC
>TRBV7-3|TRBJ2-7|TRBD2|.
CASSRGVAGTDEQYF
TGTGCCAGCAGCCGGGGCGTAGCGGGGACCGACGAGCAGTACTTC
>TRBV19|TRBJ2-3|.|once
CASTPGRTDTQYF
TGTGCCAGTACTCCGGGACGCACAGATACGCAGTATTTT
>TRBV5-8|TRBJ2-1|.|.
CASSLDISSYNEQFF
TGTGCCAGCAGCTTGGACATCAGCTCCTACAATGAGCAGTTCTTC
>TRBV5-1|TRBJ2-4|TRBD2|.
CASSLPLAGAQNIQYF
TGCGCCAGCAGCTTACCACTAGCGGGAGCTCAAAACATTCAGTACTTC
>TRBV9|TRBJ2-2|TRBD2|.
CASSVTGGNTGELFF
TGTGCCAGCAGCGTCACGGGAGGAAACACCGGGGAGCTGTTTTTT
>TRBV19|TRBJ1-2|.|once
CASSIVIGQTNYGYTF
TGTGCCAGTAGCATCGTTATCGGCCAGACTAACTATGGCTACACCTTC